This T cell receptor (beta chain) was documented in a study of blood T cell repertoires in COVID-19. Study information: Both acute and convalescent COVID-19 samples were obtained from the United States, Italy and Spain.

The CDR3 contains 14 residues. Looked up from germline, CDR1 is SGHRS and CDR2 is YFSETQ. Trimming pared 4 bases from V and 0 bases from J, leaving 10 bases between. Seattle researchers signed up patients amid active infection and tracked them longitudinally. Assay: immunoSEQ multiplex PCR; the TCRdb copy retains only in-frame clones and omits some. The sample holds roughly 440,000 clones, about nine tenths seen once. The clonotype was recovered from a woman in her forties or fifties with COVID-19, enrolled during active disease. The V and J genes are TRBV5-1 and TRBJ1-2; D possibly corresponds to TRBD1 (6 bases). Source material: peripheral blood. CDR3 protein: CASSLTGTNYGYTF. The CDR3 DNA is TGCGCCAGCAGCCTGACAGGAACTAACTATGGCTACACCTTC. Full variable domain (outside the CDR3, taken from reference TRBV5-1 and TRBJ1-2): KAGVTQTPRYLIKTRGQQVTLSCSPISGHRSVSWYQQTPGQGLQFLFEYFSETQRNKGNFPGRFSGRQFSNSRSEMNVSTLELGDSALYLCASSLTGTNYGYTFGSGTRLTVV.